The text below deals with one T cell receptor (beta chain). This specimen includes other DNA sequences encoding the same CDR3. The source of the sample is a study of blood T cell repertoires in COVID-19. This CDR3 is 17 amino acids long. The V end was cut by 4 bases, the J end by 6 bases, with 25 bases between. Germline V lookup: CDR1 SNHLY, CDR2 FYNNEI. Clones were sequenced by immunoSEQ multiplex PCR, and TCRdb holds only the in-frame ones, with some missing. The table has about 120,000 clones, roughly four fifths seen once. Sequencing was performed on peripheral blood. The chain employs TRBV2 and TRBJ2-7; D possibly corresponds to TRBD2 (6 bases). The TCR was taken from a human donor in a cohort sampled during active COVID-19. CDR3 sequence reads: CASSVLAGVSLAGEQYF. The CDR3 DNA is TGTGCCAGCAGTGTACTAGCAGGAGTCTCCTTAGCTGGCGAGCAGTACTTC.